The text below deals with one T cell receptor (beta chain). This sample was included in a study of blood T cell repertoires in COVID-19. Study-wide context: Sites in the United States, Italy and Spain provided acute and convalescent COVID-19 samples. T cells, B-cell-depleted T cells, or PBMCs provided the cDNA or gDNA that served as material.

In the original workflow: Cell counts per sample came from amplifying reference gene primers. Sequenced by immunoSEQ multiplex PCR; TCRdb stores in-frame clones only, minus some. V, J and clone size reflect that table, while D and trimming were determined from the DNA. Of 260,000 or so clones in the sample, 86% were seen once. The material sequenced was PBMCs or T cells enriched from blood (not recorded which). The receptor's source is a man younger than 35 who had recovered from COVID-19.

DNA for the CDR3: TGCGCCAGCAGCTTGGGTTACCAAGGGGCCGGGGAGCTGTTTTTT. As protein: CASSLGYQGAGELFF. The genes are TRBV5-1 and TRBJ2-2, with TRBD1 as a possible D gene (5 bases). The V end was cut by 0 bases, the J end by 6 bases, with 12 bases between. Germline values: CDR1 SGHRS, CDR2 YFSETQ. The CDR3 loop spans 15 amino acids.